What follows are 23 T cell receptor beta chains derived from one specimen sequenced in a study of blood T cell repertoires in COVID-19. Using immunoSEQ multiplex PCR, the repertoire was profiled, and TCRdb retains in-frame clones only, with some absent. In the table there are fewer than 200,000 clones, over 80% of which are singletons. Sequencing used peripheral blood. The receptors stem from an elderly woman with COVID-19, enrolled during active disease.

The chain employs TRBV6-5 and TRBJ1-3; 8 nucleotides line up with TRBD1. Trimming took 11 bases from V and 1 from J; bases not matched to a gene: 10. The CDR3 contains 15 residues. The germline V gene encodes CDR1 MNHEY and CDR2 SVGAGI. The DNA for the CDR3 is TGTGCCGGAGGACAGGGACAATTTTCTGGAAACACCATATATTTT. This sequence encodes CAGGQGQFSGNTIYF.

In DNA form, the CDR3 reads TGTGCCAGTACTCCCTTAGACAGGGGGTACACTGAAGCTTTCTTT. The encoded protein is CASTPLDRGYTEAFF. The gene calls are TRBV19 and TRBJ1-1, with 9 bases lining up with TRBD1. Germline trimming cut 7 bases from V and 3 bases from J; bases unmatched to any gene: 9. Germline V gene sequence: CDR1 LNHDA, CDR2 SQIVND (reference sequence). CDR3 size: 15 residues. Looking up the rest from reference TRBV19 and TRBJ1-1 gives the full variable domain: DGGITQSPKYLFRKEGQNVTLSCEQNLNHDAMYWYRQDPGQGLRLIYYSQIVNDFQKGDIAEGYSVSREKKESFPLTVTSAQKNPTAFYLCASTPLDRGYTEAFFGQGTRLTVV.

This clone was seen a handful of times. The J gene is TRBJ2-7, the V gene TRBV6-5; D possibly corresponds to TRBD1 (5 bases). Germline CDR1 and CDR2: MNHEY and SVGAGI. Trimming pared 8 bases from V and 3 bases from J, leaving 17 bases between. The CDR3 is 14 amino acids. CDR3 nucleotides: TGTGCCAGCCGCCCAGGGAAAGGGGTCTACGAGCAGTACTTC. Its protein product is CASRPGKGVYEQYF.

This chain joins TRBV9 and TRBJ1-6, with a tentative D call TRBD1 (6 bases). Germline V gives CDR1 SGDLS, CDR2 YYNGEE. The CDR3 has 13 residues. V lost 7 bases and J lost 9, with 14 bases in between. CDR3 DNA: TGTGCCAGCTGCCGACAGGAAGGTTCACCCCTCCACTTT. It yields the protein CASCRQEGSPLHF.

The rearrangement uses TRBV14 and TRBJ2-2; TRBD1 agrees at 7 bases. Per germline, CDR1 SGHDN and CDR2 FVKESK. The CDR3 has 15 amino acids. With V trimmed by 4 bases and J by 4 bases, 6 bases remained unmatched. The CDR3 DNA follows: TGTGCCAGCAGCCGCAGACAGGGTAGCACCGGGGAGCTGTTTTTT. Protein product: CASSRRQGSTGELFF.

The CDR3 bases are TGTGCCAGCAGTTCACAAGGCGGACTTACGCAGTATTTT. Translating it yields CASSSQGGLTQYF. The chain combines TRBV11-2 with TRBJ2-3, with D perhaps matching TRBD2 (5 bases). Germline CDR1 is SGHAT and CDR2 is FQNNGV. V was shortened by 6 bases and J by 8 bases, with 15 bases between the two germline ends. The CDR3 totals 13 residues.

This chain connects TRBV7-6 to TRBJ2-2, with D perhaps matching TRBD1 (6 bases). The CDR3 is 16 amino acids. V shed 5 bases and J shed 0 bases, with 13 bases lying between them. The germline V gene has CDR1 SGHVS and CDR2 FNYEAQ. The CDR3 region is CASSPGHIANTGELFF. CDR3 bases: TGTGCCAGCAGCCCGGGACACATCGCGAACACCGGGGAGCTGTTTTTT.

V is TRBV6-1 and J is TRBJ1-3, with no clear D. This CDR3 spans 17 amino acids. In germline, CDR1 is MNHNS, CDR2 SASEGT. Trimming stripped 1 base from V and 0 bases from J, with 13 bases between. CDR3 in DNA: TGTGCCAGCAGTGAAGGGGCCAAGCGGACCTCTGGAAACACCATATATTTT. Protein product: CASSEGAKRTSGNTIYF.

The genes are TRBV5-1 and TRBJ2-3; 10 bases are a match to TRBD2. This CDR3 contains 17 residues. The germline V gene has CDR1 SGHRS and CDR2 YFSETQ. Trimming removed 4 bases from V and 0 bases from J; junction bases left unmatched: 8. CDR3 sequence (DNA): TGCGCCAGCAGCGGGGTTAGCGGGGGGCCTAGCACAGATACGCAGTATTTT. It codes for CASSGVSGGPSTDTQYF.

The V call is TRBV7-9, the J call TRBJ1-3; 7 nucleotides match TRBD1. The length of the CDR3 is 14 residues. With V trimmed by 5 bases and J by 8 bases, 9 bases remained unmatched. Germline assignment: CDR1 SEHNR and CDR2 FQNEAQ (reference sequence). DNA of the CDR3: TGTGCCAGCAGCCGACAGGGCGCGGCGGACACCATATATTTT. This sequence encodes CASSRQGAADTIYF.

The V call is TRBV7-8, the J call TRBJ2-5; 10 bases match TRBD1. The CDR3 consists of 13 residues. The ends lost 4 bases at V and 4 bases at J; junction bases unmatched: 0. Germline CDR1 is SGHVS and CDR2 is FQNEAQ. DNA for the CDR3: TGTGCCAGCAGCTGGGACAGGGGAGAGACCCAGTACTTC. It encodes CASSWDRGETQYF. The entire variable domain, with the rest obtained from reference TRBV7-8 and TRBJ2-5, is as follows: GAGVSQSPRYKVAKRGQDVALRCDPISGHVSLFWYQQALGQGPEFLTYFQNEAQLDKSGLPSDRFFAERPEGSVSTLKIQRTQQEDSAVYLCASSWDRGETQYFGPGTRLLVL.

The V and J genes are TRBV5-1 and TRBJ2-1; 7 bases agree with TRBD1. Germline V gene lookup returns CDR1 SGHRS and CDR2 YFSETQ. The CDR3 is 16 residues long. Unmatched junction bases numbered 12, after V lost 3 bases and J lost 6 bases. DNA for the CDR3: TGCGCCAGCAGCTGGGCAGACAGGGCTGTAGGCAATGAGCAGTTCTTC. Its translation is CASSWADRAVGNEQFF.

The CDR3 is CASSYSAYEQYF. CDR3 sequence (DNA): TGTGCCAGCAGTTACTCCGCGTACGAGCAGTACTTC. This chain links TRBV6-6 with TRBJ2-7; D uncertain. V lost 0 bases to trimming and J lost 4 bases, with 4 bases between them. Germline V lookup: CDR1 MNHNY, CDR2 SVGAGI (reference sequence). This CDR3 spans 12 amino acids.

This chain uses TRBV7-3 with TRBJ1-4, with a possible D match to TRBD1 (5 bases). From germline, CDR1 is SGHTA and CDR2 FQGTGA. V lost 4 bases and J 0 bases, leaving 15 bases between the germline ends. CDR3 length equals 17 residues. The CDR3 loop is CASSWRDSPATNEKLFF. The CDR3 region has the DNA TGTGCCAGCAGCTGGAGAGACAGCCCTGCAACTAATGAAAAACTGTTTTTT.

The J gene is TRBJ1-1, the V gene TRBV3-1 (or the pseudogene TRBV3-2), with D hard to call. The CDR3 runs to 13 residues. In germline, CDR1 is LGHDT, CDR2 YNNKEL (reference sequence). The V and J ends lost 7 bases and 1 base respectively, with 10 bases between them. The CDR3 here is CASTLTENTEAFF. The CDR3 region has the DNA TGTGCCAGCACCCTAACAGAGAACACTGAAGCTTTCTTT.

The sample holds a few counts of this clone. The chain joins TRBV2 to TRBJ1-1; D uncertain. The germline V and J ends were trimmed by 3 bases and 6 bases, with 14 bases remaining between them. CDR1 SNHLY and CDR2 FYNNEI come from the germline V gene. The CDR3 runs to 14 residues. The CDR3 sequence: CASSDQLAIAEAFF. The CDR3 bases are TGTGCCAGCAGTGATCAATTAGCCATTGCTGAAGCTTTCTTT.

The V and J genes are TRBV6-4 and TRBJ1-4, with a tentative D call TRBD1 (5 bases). Trimming shortened V by 3 bases and J by 4 bases, and 9 bases separated the two germline ends. CDR3 length: 14 amino acids. Germline V lookup: CDR1 MRHNA, CDR2 SNTAGT. CDR3 in amino acids: CASSEQGGNEKLFF. CDR3 nucleotide sequence: TGTGCCAGCAGTGAGCAGGGTGGTAATGAAAAACTGTTTTTT.

This chain uses TRBV9 with TRBJ2-5; 10 nucleotides align to TRBD1. With V trimmed by 3 bases and J by 6 bases, 11 bases remained unmatched. The CDR3 has 16 amino acids. In germline, CDR1 is SGDLS, CDR2 YYNGEE. The CDR3 region is CASSGSGTGVSQTQYF. In nucleotides, the CDR3 is TGTGCCAGCAGCGGATCCGGGACAGGGGTTAGTCAGACCCAGTACTTC. Full variable domain (rest looked up from reference TRBV9 and TRBJ2-5): DSGVTQTPKHLITATGQRVTLRCSPRSGDLSVYWYQQSLDQGLQFLIQYYNGEERAKGNILERFSAQQFPDLHSELNLSSLELGDSALYFCASSGSGTGVSQTQYFGPGTRLLVL.

This clone was found a few times. This chain connects TRBV24-1 to TRBJ2-2; the match to TRBD1 covers 8 bases. The germline V gene encodes CDR1 KGHDR and CDR2 SFDVKD. V shed 3 bases and J 7 bases; nucleotides not matched to a gene: 6. The CDR3 is made up of 15 amino acids. The CDR3 loop reads CATSDPGQANGELFF. DNA for the CDR3: TGTGCCACCAGTGATCCGGGACAGGCCAACGGGGAGCTGTTTTTT.

This clone was observed a handful of times. The gene calls are TRBV16 and TRBJ1-1; no clear D. Trimming left V 2 bases short and J 5 bases short, with 12 bases between. The CDR3 is made up of 14 amino acids. Per germline, CDR1 KGHSY and CDR2 FQNENV. CDR3 amino acids: CASSQTRVRTEAFF. The DNA of the CDR3 is TGTGCCAGCAGCCAAACGCGGGTACGGACTGAAGCTTTCTTT.

The chain uses TRBV20-1 and TRBJ2-7; 11 nucleotides align to TRBD1. The ends lost 3 bases at V and 7 bases at J; junction bases unmatched: 11. This CDR3 region has 15 residues. The V gene's germline CDR1 is DFQATT and CDR2 SNEGSKA (reference sequence). Here the CDR3 DNA reads TGCAGTGCTAGTGACTGGAGGACAGGGGGCTGGGAGCAGTACTTC. It codes for CSASDWRTGGWEQYF.

This clone was seen a handful of times. This chain joins TRBV28 and TRBJ2-7; possibly TRBD2 for D (6 bases). V lost 3 bases, J lost 2 bases, and 14 bases lay in between. The CDR3 is 15 residues long. Looked up from germline, CDR1 is MDHEN and CDR2 is SYDVKM. This CDR3 reads CASSFAGIGTYEQYF. CDR3 nucleotides: TGTGCCAGCAGTTTTGCGGGGATCGGCACCTACGAGCAGTACTTC.

The chain links TRBV28 to TRBJ2-7; 7 bases agree with TRBD1. The germline CDR1 and CDR2 sequences are MDHEN and SYDVKM. V trimming: 3 bases; J trimming: 3 bases; junction bases outside the gene matches: 11. The length of the CDR3 is 16 residues. CDR3 sequence (DNA): TGTGCCAGCAGTTTGGCCGACAGGGCTGGGAACTACGAGCAGTACTTC. Translated: CASSLADRAGNYEQYF.